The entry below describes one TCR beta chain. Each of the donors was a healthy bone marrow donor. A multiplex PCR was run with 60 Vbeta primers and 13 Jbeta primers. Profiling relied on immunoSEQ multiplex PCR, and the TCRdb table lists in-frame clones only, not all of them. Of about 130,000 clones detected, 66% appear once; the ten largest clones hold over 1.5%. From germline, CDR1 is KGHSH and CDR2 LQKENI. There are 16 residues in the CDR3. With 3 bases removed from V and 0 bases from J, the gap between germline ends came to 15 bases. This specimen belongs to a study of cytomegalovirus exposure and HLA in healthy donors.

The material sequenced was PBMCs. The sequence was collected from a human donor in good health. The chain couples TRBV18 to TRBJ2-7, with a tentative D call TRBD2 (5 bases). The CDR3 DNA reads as TGTGCCAGCTCACCCCTGGGTCTAGCCAGCTCCTACGAGCAGTACTTC. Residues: CASSPLGLASSYEQYF.